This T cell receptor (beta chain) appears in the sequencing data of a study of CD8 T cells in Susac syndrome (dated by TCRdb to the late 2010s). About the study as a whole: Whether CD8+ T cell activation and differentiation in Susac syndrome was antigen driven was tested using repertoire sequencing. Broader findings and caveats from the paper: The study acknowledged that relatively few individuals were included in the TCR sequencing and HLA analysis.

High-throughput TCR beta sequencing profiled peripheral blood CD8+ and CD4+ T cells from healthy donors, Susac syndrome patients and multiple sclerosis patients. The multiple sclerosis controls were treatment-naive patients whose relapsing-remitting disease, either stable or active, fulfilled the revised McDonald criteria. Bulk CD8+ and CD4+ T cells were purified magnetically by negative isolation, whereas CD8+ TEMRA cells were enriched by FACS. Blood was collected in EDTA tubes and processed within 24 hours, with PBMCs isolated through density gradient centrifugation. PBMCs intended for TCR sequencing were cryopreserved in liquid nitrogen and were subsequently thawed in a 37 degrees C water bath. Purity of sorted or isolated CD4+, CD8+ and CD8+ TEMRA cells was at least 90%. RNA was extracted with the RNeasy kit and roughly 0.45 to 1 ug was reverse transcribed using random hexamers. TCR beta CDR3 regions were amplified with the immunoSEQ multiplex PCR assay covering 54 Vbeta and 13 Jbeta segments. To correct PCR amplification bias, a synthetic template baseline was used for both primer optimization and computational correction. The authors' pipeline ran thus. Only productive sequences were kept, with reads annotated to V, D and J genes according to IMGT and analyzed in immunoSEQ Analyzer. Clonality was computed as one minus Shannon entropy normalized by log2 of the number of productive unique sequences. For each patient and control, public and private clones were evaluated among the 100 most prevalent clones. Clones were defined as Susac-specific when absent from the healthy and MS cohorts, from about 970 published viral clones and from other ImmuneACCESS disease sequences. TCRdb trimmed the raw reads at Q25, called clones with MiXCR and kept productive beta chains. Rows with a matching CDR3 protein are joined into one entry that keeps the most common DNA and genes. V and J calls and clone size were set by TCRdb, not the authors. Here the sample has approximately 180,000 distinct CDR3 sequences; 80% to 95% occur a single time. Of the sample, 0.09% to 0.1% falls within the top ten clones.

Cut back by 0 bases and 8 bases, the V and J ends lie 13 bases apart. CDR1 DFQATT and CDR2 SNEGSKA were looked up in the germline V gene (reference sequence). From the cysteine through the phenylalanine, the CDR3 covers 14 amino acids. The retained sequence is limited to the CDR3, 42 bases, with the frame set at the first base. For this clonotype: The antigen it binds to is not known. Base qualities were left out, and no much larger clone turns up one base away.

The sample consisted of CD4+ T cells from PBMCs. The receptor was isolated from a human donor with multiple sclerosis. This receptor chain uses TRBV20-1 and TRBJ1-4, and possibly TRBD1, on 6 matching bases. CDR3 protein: CSARDQGRGEKLFF. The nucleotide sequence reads TGCAGTGCTAGAGATCAGGGCAGGGGAGAAAAACTGTTTTTT.